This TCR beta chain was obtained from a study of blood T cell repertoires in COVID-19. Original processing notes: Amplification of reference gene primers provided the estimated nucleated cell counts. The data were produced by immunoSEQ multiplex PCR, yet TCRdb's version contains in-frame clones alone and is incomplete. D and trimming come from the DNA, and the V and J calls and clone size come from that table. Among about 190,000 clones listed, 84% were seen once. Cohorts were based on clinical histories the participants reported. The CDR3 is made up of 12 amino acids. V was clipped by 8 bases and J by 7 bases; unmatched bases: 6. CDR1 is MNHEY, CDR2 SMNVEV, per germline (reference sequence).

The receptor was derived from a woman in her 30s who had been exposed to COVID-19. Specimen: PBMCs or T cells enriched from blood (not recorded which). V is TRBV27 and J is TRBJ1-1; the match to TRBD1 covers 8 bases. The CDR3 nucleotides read TGTGCCAGCGGACAGGGCAGTTTTGAAGCTTTCTTT. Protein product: CASGQGSFEAFF.